The 2 T cell receptor beta chains reported below all come from one sample, sequenced in a study of blood T cells in healthy people across ages (dated by TCRdb to the mid-2010s). To prepare the library, 5' RACE was applied. Instrument on record: Illumina HiSeq 2500. A second PCR of about 7 to 12 cycles was performed with a sample-barcoded 5' primer and a J-beta primer mix. TCRdb handled the public reads itself, with Q25 trimming in fastp and clone calling in MiXCR, and kept productive beta chains. Rows are unified per CDR3 protein, each entry keeping the most common DNA and genes. Within this sample are around 970,000 distinct CDR3 sequences, with roughly 50% of them counted one time only. The ten largest account for 20% to 25% of the sample. Sample: blood. The receptor source for this set is a woman aged 55 to 70 in good health.

CDR3 in amino acids: CASSSIAGVADTQYF. The DNA of the CDR3 is TGTGCCAGCAGCTCTATAGCGGGAGTGGCAGATACGCAGTATTTT. This chain connects TRBV7-3 to TRBJ2-3; 9 bases are a match to TRBD2. The trim removed 4 bases at V and 4 bases at J, leaving 6 bases unmatched. Germline CDR1 is SGHTA and CDR2 is FQGTGA. This CDR3 spans 15 amino acids. Full variable domain (outside the CDR3, taken from reference TRBV7-3 and TRBJ2-3): GAGVSQTPSNKVTEKGKYVELRCDPISGHTALYWYRQSLGQGPEFLIYFQGTGAADDSGLPNDRFFAVRPEGSVSTLKIQRTERGDSAVYLCASSSIAGVADTQYFGPGTRLTVL.

The chain uses TRBV5-1 and TRBJ2-6, with D perhaps assigned TRBD1 or TRBD2 (5 bases each). The CDR3 is made up of 18 amino acids. Trimming removed 0 bases from V and 1 base from J, with 14 bases in between. Germline V CDR1 and CDR2: SGHRS, YFSETQ. Here the CDR3 DNA reads TGCGCCAGCAGCTTGGGTCCGGGACGGCAGTCTGGGGCCAACGTCCTGACTTTC. Its translation is CASSLGPGRQSGANVLTF.